This entry lists 21 T cell receptor beta chains sequenced from one sample in a study of T cells in Graves' hyperthyroidism and ophthalmopathy. Researchers amplified the TCR beta CDR3 regions from RNA transcripts. With the HTBI primer set, the TCR CDR3 went through a first round of RT-PCR. TCRdb fed the multiplex PCR reads into MiXCR, producing one record per CDR3 protein. Of hundreds of thousands of distinct CDR3 sequences in the sample, about 14% were seen once. The material sequenced was blood. The source is a woman between 45 and 60 years old with Graves' ophthalmopathy.

In this sample, this clonotype turned up many times. The chain couples TRBV9 to TRBJ2-1; no definite D call. Germline V lookup: CDR1 SGDLS, CDR2 YYNGEE. This CDR3 is built from 13 residues. The germline V and J ends were trimmed by 3 bases and 10 bases, with 14 bases remaining between them. As DNA, the CDR3 is TGTGCCAGCAGCGCCCGGTTGTTGGGGGAGCAGTTCTTC. It is translated as CASSARLLGEQFF.

This clonotype came up many times. The chain joins TRBV5-1 to TRBJ2-1, with 12 positions matching TRBD2. There are 15 residues in the CDR3. V was pared by 4 bases and J by 9 bases, with 8 bases of the junction left unmatched. Germline CDR1 and CDR2: SGHRS and YFSETQ. This chain's CDR3 is CASSTTRTSGIEQFF. CDR3 nucleotides: TGCGCCAGCAGCACCACCCGGACTAGCGGGATTGAGCAGTTCTTC.

This clonotype was recorded at least ten times. The chain combines TRBV28 with TRBJ2-7; maybe TRBD1 (6 bases). This CDR3 spans 15 amino acids. Per germline, CDR1 MDHEN and CDR2 SYDVKM. Trimming took 3 bases from V and 5 from J, leaving 17 bases between them. Written as DNA, the CDR3 is TGTGCCAGCAGTTTCTCCAACAGGGTGTCCAACGAGCAGTACTTC. Its translation: CASSFSNRVSNEQYF. Looking up the rest from reference TRBV28 and TRBJ2-7 gives the full variable domain: DVKVTQSSRYLVKRTGEKVFLECVQDMDHENMFWYRQDPGLGLRLIYFSYDVKMKEKGDIPEGYSVSREKKERFSLILESASTNQTSMYLCASSFSNRVSNEQYFGPGTRLTVT.

Many counts were recorded for this clonotype. The J gene is TRBJ2-7, the V gene TRBV29-1; D perhaps matches TRBD2 (5 bases). The germline gives CDR1 SQVTM, CDR2 ANQGSEA. V was shortened by 8 bases and J by 3 bases, with 17 bases between the two germline ends. The CDR3 runs 13 residues. This CDR3 is CSIEEDGGYEQYF. The CDR3 DNA follows: TGCAGCATCGAGGAGGACGGCGGCTACGAGCAGTACTTC.

At least ten counts were recorded for this clonotype. V gene TRBV5-1 combines with J gene TRBJ2-3, with 11 bases that match TRBD2. J lost 3 bases, V lost 1 base, and 4 bases had no gene match. This CDR3 spans 16 amino acids. The germline V gene has CDR1 SGHRS and CDR2 YFSETQ. CDR3 protein: CASSLSSGRWTDTQYF. The CDR3 DNA is TGCGCCAGCAGCTTGTCTAGCGGGAGGTGGACAGATACGCAGTATTTT.

This clonotype was recorded many times. This chain connects TRBV7-8 to TRBJ2-5, with D hard to call. The germline V gene has CDR1 SGHVS and CDR2 FQNEAQ. The CDR3 spans 10 residues. Deletions cut 6 bases from V and 5 bases from J, with 4 bases between. The CDR3 loop is CASSRETQYF. The CDR3 bases are TGTGCCAGCAGTAGGGAGACCCAGTACTTC.

This clonotype was counted at least ten times. The chain combines TRBV18 with TRBJ2-5; D is possibly TRBD2 (5 bases). The CDR3 spans 14 residues. Germline CDR1 KGHSH, CDR2 LQKENI. V lost 2 bases and J 4 bases, leaving 11 bases between the germline ends. The DNA of the CDR3 is TGTGCCAGCTCACCAATGAGGGAAGGAGAGACCCAGTACTTC. This encodes CASSPMREGETQYF.

This clonotype came up a few times. The chain's CDR3 is CATSATGGMADTQYF. In DNA form, the CDR3 reads TGTGCCACCAGCGCTACAGGGGGCATGGCAGATACGCAGTATTTT. The genes are TRBV24-1 and TRBJ2-3; TRBD1 agrees at 9 bases. V gave up 7 bases and J gave up 4 bases; unmatched junction bases: 8. The CDR3 contains 15 residues. The germline CDR1 and CDR2 sequences are KGHDR and SFDVKD.

The chain links TRBV5-5 to TRBJ2-7; D is unresolved. V was trimmed by 4 bases and J by 6 bases, leaving 5 bases between them. The CDR3 is 10 residues long. Germline V gives CDR1 SGHKS, CDR2 YYEKEE (reference sequence). For the CDR3, the DNA is TGTGCCAGCAGCGCCCTCGAGCAGTACTTC. As protein: CASSALEQYF.

This clonotype was observed many times. This chain joins TRBV20-1 and TRBJ1-2, with a tentative D call TRBD1 (5 bases). Germline CDR1 DFQATT, CDR2 SNEGSKA (reference sequence). There are 14 residues in the CDR3. V gave up 6 bases and J gave up 5 bases, with 19 bases separating them. For the CDR3, the DNA is TGCAGTGCACTGGACTGGGCGGGGGGTTATGGCTACACCTTC. Protein sequence: CSALDWAGGYGYTF.

This clonotype has a count of ten or more. As DNA, the CDR3 is TGTGCCAGCAGTTTATCAGGGAGTAATGAAGCTTTCTTT. Encoded protein: CASSLSGSNEAFF. The V and J genes are TRBV27 and TRBJ1-1, with D hard to call. With 0 bases removed from V and 7 bases from J, the gap between germline ends came to 9 bases. The CDR3 contains 13 residues. In germline, CDR1 is MNHEY, CDR2 SMNVEV (reference sequence).

This clonotype was seen many times. This chain uses TRBV7-2 with TRBJ1-4; a weak D match, TRBD1 (5 bases). V was pared by 8 bases and J by 10 bases, with 14 bases between. Germline V CDR1 and CDR2: SGHTA, FQGNSA. The CDR3 extends over 12 amino acids. The CDR3 DNA is TGTGCCAGCGGCCTCCAGGGCAGAAAACTGTTTTTT. It codes for CASGLQGRKLFF.

In its sample, this clonotype was seen many times. The V gene is TRBV7-2, the J gene TRBJ1-2; TRBD1 is a possible D gene (6 bases). The V end lost 4 bases, the J end lost 5 bases, and 17 bases lay between the germline ends. CDR1 and CDR2 from the germline V gene are SGHTA and FQGNSA. This CDR3 region has 15 residues. The CDR3 protein is CASSSRTVWSYGYTF. CDR3 nucleotides: TGTGCCAGCAGCTCAAGGACAGTATGGAGTTATGGCTACACCTTC.

This clonotype was detected many times. V gene TRBV29-1 combines with J gene TRBJ1-2; 8 bases align to TRBD1. Germline V lookup: CDR1 SQVTM, CDR2 ANQGSEA. This CDR3 has 15 amino acids. The V gene end was trimmed by 3 bases and the J gene end by 2 bases; junction bases not matched to a gene: 8. The CDR3 coding sequence is TGCAGCGTTGACAGCGGACAGGGTAAAAACTATGGCTACACCTTC. Translated: CSVDSGQGKNYGYTF.

This clonotype was seen a few times. The V gene is TRBV7-8, the J gene TRBJ2-1; a possible D gene is TRBD1 (7 bases). With 7 bases removed from V and 4 bases from J, the gap between germline ends came to 14 bases. Germline V gene sequence: CDR1 SGHVS, CDR2 FQNEAQ. The CDR3 spans 14 residues. CDR3 protein: CASNRQGGYNEQFF. CDR3 bases: TGTGCCAGCAACCGACAGGGAGGATACAATGAGCAGTTCTTC.

There are many counts of this clonotype. The chain recombines TRBV6-1 with TRBJ2-7, with D uncertain. The germline gives CDR1 MNHNS, CDR2 SASEGT. The V gene lost 6 bases and the J gene lost 5 bases, with 14 bases spanning the gap. The CDR3 spans 13 residues. The CDR3 region has the DNA TGTGCCAGCAGCCGCCCTTCCGTTCACGAGCAGTACTTC. This gives the protein CASSRPSVHEQYF.

This clonotype was seen more than once but under ten times. The chain joins TRBV4-2 to TRBJ1-6; the D gene is possibly TRBD1 (6 bases). CDR3 length: 15 residues. Germline values: CDR1 LGHNA, CDR2 YNFKEQ. Trimming cost V 4 bases and J 8 bases, with 15 bases left between them. The CDR3 bases are TGTGCCAGCAGCCTTTCCCCAGGGGTAGATTCACCCCTCCACTTT. This translates into CASSLSPGVDSPLHF.

As regards this clonotype: A much more abundant neighbour one base away suggests this may be a read error. The genes are TRBV11-3 and TRBJ2-7, with 7 bases lining up with TRBD2. The V and J ends lost 2 bases and 9 bases, in that order; junction bases with no gene match: 10. This CDR3 spans 14 amino acids. Looked up from germline, CDR1 is SGHNT and CDR2 is YENEEA. CDR3 amino acids: CASSLRGGAEPQYF. CDR3 DNA: TGTGCCAGCAGCTTACGGGGAGGGGCGGAACCGCAGTACTTC.

This clonotype was found many times. DNA for the CDR3: TGTGCCAGCAGTTACCAGGTTGGGGAGACCCAGTACTTC. Protein sequence: CASSYQVGETQYF. The chain joins TRBV6-2 or TRBV6-3 to TRBJ2-5; D is unclear. The germline V gene has CDR1 MNHEY and CDR2 SVGEGT. The V gene lost 2 bases and the J gene lost 5 bases, with 9 bases spanning the gap. This CDR3 spans 13 amino acids.

At least ten counts were recorded for this clonotype. V is TRBV20-1 and J is TRBJ2-1, with 11 bases aligning to TRBD2. Trimming cost V 3 bases and J 7 bases; bases outside gene matches: 2. The germline gives CDR1 DFQATT, CDR2 SNEGSKA (reference sequence). CDR3 size: 13 residues. The CDR3 loop is CSASPSGRNEQFF. CDR3 nucleotide sequence: TGCAGTGCTAGCCCTAGCGGGAGGAATGAGCAGTTCTTC.

This clonotype was observed at least ten times. The gene calls are TRBV28 and TRBJ1-4, with TRBD1 matching over 7 bases. The CDR3 totals 14 residues. With 5 bases clipped from V and 4 bases from J, the junction kept 4 bases outside the gene matches. CDR1 is MDHEN and CDR2 is SYDVKM in the germline V gene. CDR3 region: CASSTGAGNEKLFF. CDR3 in DNA: TGTGCCAGCAGTACAGGGGCGGGTAATGAAAAACTGTTTTTT.